One sample yielded the 32 T cell receptor beta chains listed below, sequenced in a study of CXCR3-negative and CXCR3-positive naive CD8 T cells. cDNA libraries for TRB were generated by 5' RACE incorporating UMI labels. For each CDR3 protein, TCRdb gives one entry from its re-call of the 5' RACE reads, without DNA. The sample holds 100,000 to 150,000 distinct CDR3 sequences. The sample taken for sequencing was naive CXCR3- CD8+ T cells from blood. Sample subset: CD45RO-CCR7+CD27+CD95- naive CD8+ T cells lacking CXCR3 (TNR3-). Source of these receptors: a human donor in good health. Some clones in this sample may be carry-over from other donors' samples.

This chain joins TRBV10-3 and TRBJ2-7; the D gene TCRdb calls, TRBD2, cannot be checked with no DNA. Germline V gives CDR1 ENHRY, CDR2 SYGVKD. The CDR3 sequence is 13 residues long. The chain's CDR3 is CALNGGPGTEQYF.

The chain carries TRBV29-1 and TRBJ2-7; TCRdb's D call of TRBD2 is untestable without DNA. The CDR3 has 14 residues. CDR1 and CDR2 from the germline V gene are SQVTM and ANQGSEA. CDR3 protein: CSVEDRGGAYEQYF.

This chain joins TRBV29-1 and TRBJ2-2; TCRdb reports TRBD2, a call that lacks DNA to check it against. Germline values: CDR1 SQVTM, CDR2 ANQGSEA. There are 13 residues in the CDR3. This chain's CDR3 is CSVIPRVTGELFF.

The V call is TRBV29-1, the J call TRBJ1-1. The CDR3 loop spans 13 amino acids. From germline, CDR1 is SQVTM and CDR2 ANQGSEA. CDR3 sequence: CSATQPLNTEAFF.

The chain links TRBV29-1 to TRBJ2-7. Per the germline V gene, CDR1 is SQVTM and CDR2 is ANQGSEA. There are 13 residues in the CDR3. The CDR3: CSVRLDTTYEQYF.

CDR3 sequence reads: CASSQGYGLARETQYF. The J gene is TRBJ2-5, the V gene TRBV4-2; TCRdb names TRBD2, which stays unverified in the absence of DNA. Germline V lookup: CDR1 LGHNA, CDR2 YNFKEQ. The CDR3 runs to 16 residues.

This chain uses TRBV29-1 with TRBJ2-2. Germline CDR1 is SQVTM and CDR2 is ANQGSEA. The CDR3 has 12 amino acids. The CDR3 sequence: CSVRGSTGELFF.

V gene TRBV20-1 combines with J gene TRBJ2-7. Germline V gene data show CDR1 as DFQATT and CDR2 as SNEGSKA (reference sequence). The CDR3 has 14 residues. CDR3 protein: CSARDRRGSYEQYF.

The J gene is TRBJ2-7, the V gene TRBV28; the TCRdb D gene call, TRBD2, has no DNA to confirm it. This CDR3 is 16 amino acids long. Germline-derived CDR1 and CDR2 are MDHEN and SYDVKM. The CDR3 sequence: CASSLDSGGPPYEQYF.

The genes are TRBV4-1 and TRBJ1-2; lacking DNA, the TRBD1 call made by TCRdb goes unchecked. The CDR3 sequence is 15 residues long. Germline CDR1 reads MGHRA; CDR2 reads YSYEKL. The CDR3 sequence is CASSQEGQGGYGYTF.

The chain couples TRBV28 to TRBJ1-6. The CDR3 has 15 amino acids. Germline CDR1 reads MDHEN; CDR2 reads SYDVKM. This chain's CDR3 is CASSLWDVHNSPLHF.

The V gene is TRBV10-3, the J gene TRBJ1-1. Looked up from germline, CDR1 is ENHRY and CDR2 is SYGVKD. There are 12 residues in the CDR3. The CDR3 loop reads CAISEWNTEAFF.

The chain uses TRBV6-6 and TRBJ2-1; checking the TCRdb D call of TRBD2 is not possible without DNA. Germline CDR1 and CDR2: MNHNY and SVGAGI (reference sequence). The CDR3 length is 16 residues. The CDR3 here is CASRRLAGGSHNEQFF.

This chain joins TRBV5-1 and TRBJ2-7; checking the TCRdb D call of TRBD1 is not possible without DNA. The CDR3 spans 13 residues. From germline, CDR1 is SGHRS and CDR2 YFSETQ. This CDR3 reads CASSLYGTDEQYF.

V gene TRBV27 combines with J gene TRBJ2-1; TCRdb indicates TRBD2, and absent DNA this call remains unverified. Germline CDR1 and CDR2: MNHEY and SMNVEV (reference sequence). This CDR3 has 18 residues. The CDR3 loop reads CASSLSKGTSGSYNEQFF.

CDR3 residues: CASSEFGTGDEQYF. The J gene is TRBJ2-7, the V gene TRBV25-1; TCRdb picks TRBD1, but there is no DNA to check that call. CDR1 and CDR2 from the germline V gene are MGHDK and SYGVNS. The CDR3 sequence is 14 residues long.

The chain is built from TRBV13 and TRBJ1-1; TCRdb reports TRBD1, a call that lacks DNA to check it against. The CDR3 runs 14 residues. The germline V gene encodes CDR1 PRHDT and CDR2 FYEKMQ (reference sequence). The CDR3 region is CASSWDRTNTEAFF.

CDR3 region: CASGSGTKNEQFF. J is TRBJ2-1 and V is TRBV7-2; TCRdb proposes TRBD2, but this gene call is untestable without DNA. Germline loops: CDR1 SGHTA, CDR2 FQGNSA. The CDR3 spans 13 residues.

This chain uses TRBV5-6 with TRBJ1-6; TCRdb proposes TRBD1, but this gene call is untestable without DNA. The CDR3 is 13 residues long. Germline assignment: CDR1 SGHDT and CDR2 YYEEEE. CDR3 sequence: CARRGTGDVPLHF.

The V gene is TRBV2, the J gene TRBJ2-2. The CDR3 has 15 residues. Per germline, CDR1 SNHLY and CDR2 FYNNEI. Here the CDR3 reads CASSESSSLSGELFF.

The V call is TRBV6-5, the J call TRBJ2-5. This CDR3 has 12 residues. Germline loops: CDR1 MNHEY, CDR2 SVGAGI. The CDR3 sequence: CASSSFEETQYF.

The genes are TRBV2 and TRBJ2-5; there is no DNA to check the TCRdb D call of TRBD1. The germline gives CDR1 SNHLY, CDR2 FYNNEI. The CDR3 extends over 15 amino acids. CDR3 sequence reads: CASSDVNRGGETQYF.

V and J are TRBV12-3 or TRBV12-4 and TRBJ2-5; TCRdb returns TRBD1, unconfirmable since there is no DNA. CDR3 length: 14 residues. CDR3 protein: CASSNEGGQETQYF.

The rearrangement uses TRBV20-1 and TRBJ1-3; lacking DNA, the TRBD1 call made by TCRdb goes unchecked. This CDR3 contains 15 residues. The germline V gene encodes CDR1 DFQATT and CDR2 SNEGSKA (reference sequence). CDR3 residues: CSASHAGGVGNTIYF.

The chain couples TRBV3-1 to TRBJ2-7; TCRdb's D call of TRBD1 is untestable without DNA. This CDR3 comprises 13 residues. Germline assignment: CDR1 LGHDT and CDR2 YNNKEL (reference sequence). This CDR3 reads CASSHNRDYEQYF.

Here the CDR3 reads CASSSIDGPNFYEQYF. The rearrangement links TRBV18 to TRBJ2-7; TCRdb outputs TRBD2, but without DNA this stays unchecked. The V gene's germline CDR1 is KGHSH and CDR2 LQKENI. This CDR3 is 16 amino acids long.

This rearrangement joins TRBV2 to TRBJ2-5; with no DNA, the TCRdb D assignment of TRBD1 cannot be verified. This CDR3 has 17 amino acids. Germline CDR1 and CDR2: SNHLY and FYNNEI. The CDR3 sequence: CASSEALDRGWGETQYF.

The CDR3 spells CASSVQLSSYNEQFF. The chain uses TRBV4-1 and TRBJ2-1. Germline loops: CDR1 MGHRA, CDR2 YSYEKL. This CDR3 contains 15 residues.

The chain uses TRBV6-2 or TRBV6-3 and TRBJ1-6. The CDR3 runs 15 residues. Germline CDR1 and CDR2: MNHEY and SVGEGT. The CDR3: CASNQTPSRYSPLHF.

The gene calls are TRBV20-1 and TRBJ2-7; TCRdb reports TRBD1, a call that lacks DNA to check it against. Germline CDR1 is DFQATT and CDR2 is SNEGSKA (reference sequence). This CDR3 is 14 amino acids long. The CDR3: CSARLWGRSYEQYF.

The CDR3: CASSPPGHPYEQYF. The chain has TRBV3-1 and TRBJ2-7; TCRdb gives TRBD1 as the D gene, but with no DNA this cannot be confirmed. Germline values: CDR1 LGHDT, CDR2 YNNKEL (reference sequence). There are 14 residues in the CDR3.

V gene TRBV6-5 combines with J gene TRBJ1-1; TCRdb reports TRBD1, a call that lacks DNA to check it against. The CDR3 is made up of 15 amino acids. Germline V gene data show CDR1 as MNHEY and CDR2 as SVGAGI. Here the CDR3 reads CASSYVAGGSTEAFF.